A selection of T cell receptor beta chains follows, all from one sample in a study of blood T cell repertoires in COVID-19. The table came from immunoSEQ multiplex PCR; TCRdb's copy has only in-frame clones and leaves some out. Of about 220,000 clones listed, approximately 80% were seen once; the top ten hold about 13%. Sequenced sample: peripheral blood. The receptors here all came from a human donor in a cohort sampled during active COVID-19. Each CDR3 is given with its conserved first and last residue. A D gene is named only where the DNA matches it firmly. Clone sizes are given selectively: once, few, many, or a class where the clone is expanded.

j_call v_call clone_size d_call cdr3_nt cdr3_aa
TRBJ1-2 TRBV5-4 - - TGTGCCAGCAGCTTGGCGGGGGACGACTATGGCTACACCTTC CASSLAGDDYGYTF
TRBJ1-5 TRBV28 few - TGTGCCAGCAGCCCAAATCAGCCCCAGCATTTT CASSPNQPQHF
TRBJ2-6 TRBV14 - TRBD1 TGTGCCAGCAGCCGCCGGGACAGTTACTCTGGGGCCAACGTCCTGACTTTC CASSRRDSYSGANVLTF
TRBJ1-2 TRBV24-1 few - TGTGCCACCAGTGACGCCGGGAGCCATGGCTACACCTTC CATSDAGSHGYTF
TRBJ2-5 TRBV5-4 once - TGTGCCAGCAGCCCGGGTGGGTCCCAAGAGACCCAGTACTTC CASSPGGSQETQYF
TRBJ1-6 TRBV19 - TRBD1 TGTGCCAGTAGTCTTGCCGGGACAGGAGATGAATCCTCCTATAATTCACCCCTCCACTTT CASSLAGTGDESSYNSPLHF
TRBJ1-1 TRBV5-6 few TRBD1 TGTGCCAGCAGCTTCGGGACAGGGGGCACTGAAGCTTTCTTT CASSFGTGGTEAFF
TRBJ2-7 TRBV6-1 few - TGTGCCAGCAGTGAAATGGGGCAGGGATTCTACGAGCAGTACTTC CASSEMGQGFYEQYF
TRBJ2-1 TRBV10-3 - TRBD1 TGTGCCATCAGTATAACGGGACAGGGTTCCTACAATGAGCAGTTCTTC CAISITGQGSYNEQFF
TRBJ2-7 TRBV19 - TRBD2 TGTGCCAGTAAGGGGCGGGGGGAGAACGAGCAGTACTTC CASKGRGENEQYF
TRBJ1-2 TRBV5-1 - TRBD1 TGCGCCAGCAGCTCGGAACAGGGGGCCAACTATGGCTACACCTTC CASSSEQGANYGYTF
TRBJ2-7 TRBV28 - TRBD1 TGTGCCAGCTTTAACGGACAGGGCTACGAGCAGTACTTC CASFNGQGYEQYF
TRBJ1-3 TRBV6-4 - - TGTGCCAGCAGTGTAGACTCGGCTGGAAACACCATATATTTT CASSVDSAGNTIYF
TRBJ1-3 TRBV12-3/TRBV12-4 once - TGTGCCAGCAGCTTCGGAAACACCATATATTTT CASSFGNTIYF
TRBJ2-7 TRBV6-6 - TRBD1 TGTGCCAGCTCTTGGACAGGACCCCCCGAGCAGTACTTC CASSWTGPPEQYF